Below, 11 T cell receptor beta chains from the same sample are listed, as sequenced in a study of T cells in Graves' hyperthyroidism and ophthalmopathy (dated by TCRdb to between 2017 and 2020). Library preparation used multiplex PCR. Data came from an Illumina HiSeq 2000. Amplification of TCR beta CDR3 regions was carried out from RNA transcripts. The TCR CDR3 was subjected to a first round of RT-PCR using the HTBI primer set and the Qiagen OneStep RT-PCR kit. The public reads were run again by TCRdb, first through fastp at Q25 and then through MiXCR, and only productive beta chains were kept. Duplicate CDR3 protein sequences are folded into a single record with the most common DNA and genes. The sample contains 400,000 to 600,000 distinct CDR3 sequences, about 20% of them found a single time. The top ten clonotypes cover more than 25% of the sample. The sequencing sample was made of blood. All receptors come from a man aged 18-30 years with Graves' hyperthyroidism.

This rearrangement joins TRBV12-5 to TRBJ1-1; no reliable D call. From germline, CDR1 is LGHNT and CDR2 FRNRAP. V was pared by 5 bases and J by 1 base, with 11 bases between. The CDR3 extends over 14 amino acids. Here the CDR3 DNA reads TGTGCTAGTGGTAAACCGCCTGAGAACACTGAAGCTTTCTTT. Protein product: CASGKPPENTEAFF.

In this sample, this clonotype turned up many times. The rearrangement links TRBV20-1 to TRBJ2-5; TRBD1 is a possible D gene (5 bases). This CDR3 has 14 residues. The germline V gene has CDR1 DFQATT and CDR2 SNEGSKA (reference sequence). The V gene lost 0 bases and the J gene lost 2 bases, with 10 bases spanning the gap. The CDR3 DNA sequence: TGCAGTGCTAGAGAAGGCGCAGGGCAAGAGACCCAGTACTTC. Translation: CSAREGAGQETQYF.

The J gene is TRBJ2-7, the V gene TRBV28; 10 positions match TRBD2. The V segment lost 4 bases and the J segment 6 bases; nucleotides outside the gene matches: 6. CDR3 length: 14 residues. Germline CDR1 reads MDHEN; CDR2 reads SYDVKM. The CDR3 region is CASSSERGGPEQYF. The DNA for the CDR3 is TGTGCCAGCAGTTCGGAGCGGGGGGGCCCCGAGCAGTACTTC.

The chain uses TRBV12-3 or TRBV12-4 and TRBJ2-7; D ambiguous. V was clipped by 7 bases and J by 7 bases, with 11 bases between them. The CDR3 contains 11 residues. The CDR3 DNA is TGTGCCAGCACTGAACTTGGGGAGCAGTACTTC. Its protein is CASTELGEQYF.

This clonotype was detected ten times or more. This chain uses TRBV6-5 with TRBJ2-5; D tentatively fits TRBD1 or TRBD2 (6 bases each). Germline V CDR1 and CDR2: MNHEY, SVGAGI. The CDR3 totals 15 residues. Trimming left V 7 bases short and J 4 bases short, with 19 bases between. Here the CDR3 reads CASTLRLGGRETQYF. The CDR3 coding sequence is TGTGCCAGCACCCTACGACTTGGGGGGCGAGAGACCCAGTACTTC.

This clonotype was recorded at least ten times. The rearrangement joins TRBV12-3 or TRBV12-4 to TRBJ2-7, with D hard to call. This CDR3 region has 14 residues. Trimming cost V 5 bases and J 0 bases, with 11 bases left between them. The DNA for the CDR3 is TGTGCCAGCAGTCCTACAGTTTACTCCTACGAGCAGTACTTC. Its translation is CASSPTVYSYEQYF.

The sample holds many counts of this clonotype. The genes are TRBV11-2 and TRBJ2-7, with D unresolved. The CDR3 runs 14 residues. The V gene lost 3 bases and the J gene lost 0 bases, with 9 bases spanning the gap. Germline V gene lookup returns CDR1 SGHAT and CDR2 FQNNGV. In DNA, the CDR3 is TGTGCCAGCAGCTTCGGAAGTCTCTCCTACGAGCAGTACTTC. Translated, it gives CASSFGSLSYEQYF. The full variable domain, its missing parts supplied by reference TRBV11-2 and TRBJ2-7, is EAGVAQSPRYKIIEKRQSVAFWCNPISGHATLYWYQQILGQGPKLLIQFQNNGVVDDSQLPKDRFSAERLKGVDSTLKIQPAKLEDSAVYLCASSFGSLSYEQYFGPGTRLTVT.

This clonotype was observed many times. The CDR3 is CSARPPDRGGETQYF. The CDR3, as DNA: TGCAGTGCTCGACCCCCGGACAGGGGGGGAGAGACCCAGTACTTC. V usage is TRBV20-1 and J usage is TRBJ2-5, with 10 bases fitting TRBD1. This CDR3 spans 15 amino acids. CDR1 is DFQATT, CDR2 SNEGSKA, per germline (reference sequence). Losses at the gene ends were 5 bases for V and 4 bases for J; bases not matched to a gene: 10.

The chain combines TRBV2 with TRBJ1-1; perhaps TRBD1 as D (6 bases). The ends were cut back, 0 bases at V and 6 bases at J, with 11 bases in the middle. CDR3 length: 14 amino acids. The V gene's germline CDR1 is SNHLY and CDR2 FYNNEI. The chain's CDR3 is CASSEAGGRAEAFF. CDR3 nucleotide sequence: TGTGCCAGCAGTGAAGCGGGGGGGCGGGCTGAAGCTTTCTTT.

This clonotype was detected many times. The V and J genes are TRBV28 and TRBJ1-2; D is undetermined. Germline lookup yields CDR1 MDHEN and CDR2 SYDVKM. CDR3 length: 12 amino acids. V dropped 6 bases and J dropped 2 bases, with 7 bases sitting between them. CDR3 DNA: TGTGCCAGCAGCCTTCGCAACTATGGCTACACCTTC. Protein product: CASSLRNYGYTF.

The chain recombines TRBV19 with TRBJ1-1; 8 nucleotides line up with TRBD1. The germline gives CDR1 LNHDA, CDR2 SQIVND (reference sequence). J lost 5 bases, V lost 9 bases, and 17 bases had no gene match. The CDR3 loop spans 16 amino acids. CDR3 in amino acids: CASADKLRTGRTEAFF. CDR3 DNA: TGTGCCAGCGCCGATAAACTTCGGACAGGGAGGACTGAAGCTTTCTTT.